This record concerns one TCR beta chain sequence. Its target is unknown. The germline CDR1 and CDR2 sequences are SGHAT and FQNNGV. Trimming removed 3 bases from V and 1 base from J; junction bases left unmatched: 5. CDR3 length: 15 amino acids. These data originate in a study of T cell responses to AZD1222 COVID-19 vaccine. General observations from the study: Just six AZD1222 recipients tested seropositive at baseline. As reported, nearly half of all spike-specific TCRs target variant regions that are unmutated. Most donors were white British, females outnumbered males, and clonal diversity was possibly underestimated.

Profiled with immunoSEQ multiplex PCR; TCRdb holds only in-frame clones, not every one. This sample has 95,000 to 150,000 clones, with about nine tenths found just once. This receptor was obtained from an adult in good health. The sample was peripheral blood, taken on day 0 of AZD1222 vaccination. V and J are TRBV11-2 and TRBJ1-1; TRBD1 agrees at 7 bases. The CDR3 protein is CASSLSGTANTEAFF. In DNA form, the CDR3 reads TGTGCCAGCAGCTTGTCGGGGACAGCGAACACTGAAGCTTTCTTT.